The 18 T cell receptor beta chains below were found in one sample sequenced in a study of cytomegalovirus exposure and HLA in healthy donors. Primers included in the PCR were 60 Vbeta and 13 Jbeta primers. Libraries were prepared by immunoSEQ multiplex PCR; TCRdb keeps only in-frame clonotypes and omits some of them. The sample has 100,000 to 150,000 clones, under 80% seen once. The sequencing sample was made of PBMCs. Every receptor here comes from a man aged 40-49 years in good health and CMV-seropositive.

The rearrangement joins TRBV27 to TRBJ1-2; a weak D match, TRBD1 (5 bases). The CDR3 consists of 14 residues. V was shortened by 5 bases and J by 2 bases, with 12 bases between the two germline ends. Germline V gives CDR1 MNHEY, CDR2 SMNVEV (reference sequence). The CDR3 region is CASSNRNRNYGYTF. The DNA of the CDR3 is TGTGCCAGCAGTAACAGGAACAGGAACTATGGCTACACCTTC.

V and J are TRBV5-1 and TRBJ1-5; no definite D call. CDR3 length: 15 residues. V was clipped by 7 bases and J by 0 bases, with 14 bases between them. Germline V gene sequence: CDR1 SGHRS, CDR2 YFSETQ. The CDR3 region is CASRRTVYSNQPQHF. In DNA, the CDR3 is TGCGCCAGCCGCCGCACTGTGTATAGCAATCAGCCCCAGCATTTT. Full variable domain (remainder filled in from reference TRBV5-1 and TRBJ1-5): KAGVTQTPRYLIKTRGQQVTLSCSPISGHRSVSWYQQTPGQGLQFLFEYFSETQRNKGNFPGRFSGRQFSNSRSEMNVSTLELGDSALYLCASRRTVYSNQPQHFGDGTRLSIL.

The chain links TRBV7-8 to TRBJ2-5, with D perhaps TRBD2 (6 bases). The length of the CDR3 is 15 residues. Trimming shortened V by 5 bases and J by 2 bases, and 15 bases separated the two germline ends. CDR1 and CDR2 (germline): SGHVS, FQNEAQ. CDR3 in DNA: TGTGCCAGCAGCCCGTTCGGGAGTCGGCAAGAGACCCAGTACTTC. Its translation: CASSPFGSRQETQYF.

DNA of the CDR3: TGTGCCAGCAGCTTAGAGAGTGGACAGGGGGCTTACTATGGCTACACCTTC. The encoded protein is CASSLESGQGAYYGYTF. The chain recombines TRBV7-8 with TRBJ1-2; 11 bases agree with TRBD1. Germline V gives CDR1 SGHVS, CDR2 FQNEAQ. V lost 1 base, J lost 3 bases, and 7 bases stayed unmatched. The CDR3 sequence is 17 residues long.

The V call is TRBV19, the J call TRBJ2-7; D is perhaps TRBD1 (5 bases). The CDR3 consists of 13 residues. Germline CDR1 reads LNHDA; CDR2 reads SQIVND (reference sequence). Trimming shortened V by 4 bases and J by 2 bases, and 9 bases separated the two germline ends. The CDR3 here is CASSKGETYEQYF. The CDR3 DNA is TGTGCCAGTAGTAAAGGGGAAACCTACGAGCAGTACTTC.

V and J are TRBV4-3 and TRBJ2-2; no clear D gene. V was trimmed by 3 bases and J by 0 bases, leaving 11 bases between them. CDR1 LGHNA and CDR2 YSLEER come from the germline V gene. The CDR3 totals 16 residues. The CDR3 loop reads CASSHGSWPNTGELFF. CDR3 in DNA: TGCGCCAGCAGCCACGGGTCATGGCCGAACACCGGGGAGCTGTTTTTT.

The chain carries TRBV28 and TRBJ2-7; D not resolved. The CDR3 contains 14 residues. Germline loops: CDR1 MDHEN, CDR2 SYDVKM. Trimming removed 5 bases at V and 1 base at J, with 12 bases between. CDR3 DNA sequence: TGTGCCAGCAGTCGGCATAGCAGTTCCTACGAGCAGTACTTC. Translating gives CASSRHSSSYEQYF.

CDR3 sequence reads: CARVDDFYNEQFF. The CDR3 DNA is TGTGCCAGAGTCGACGACTTCTACAATGAGCAGTTCTTC. The V call is TRBV7-9, the J call TRBJ2-1; no firm D call. The germline gives CDR1 SEHNR, CDR2 FQNEAQ (reference sequence). The CDR3 loop spans 13 amino acids. Trimming took 9 bases from V and 3 from J, leaving 12 bases between them.

This sequence joins TRBV6-1 and TRBJ2-7; the D gene is possibly TRBD1 (5 bases). Trimming cost V 0 bases and J 4 bases, with 10 bases left between them. The germline CDR1 and CDR2 sequences are MNHNS and SASEGT. This CDR3 contains 14 residues. The CDR3 sequence: CASSEAHRSYEQYF. Here the CDR3 DNA reads TGTGCCAGCAGTGAAGCGCACAGGTCGTACGAGCAGTACTTC.

This chain links TRBV30 with TRBJ1-6; D call uncertain. V lost 0 bases to trimming and J lost 4 bases, with 7 bases between them. CDR3 size: 14 residues. Germline V lookup: CDR1 GTSNPN, CDR2 SVGIG (reference sequence). DNA for the CDR3: TGTGCCTGGAGTGTAAACAGATATAATTCACCCCTCCACTTT. This sequence encodes CAWSVNRYNSPLHF.

The chain couples TRBV7-6 to TRBJ2-1; TRBD2 matches 12 bases. The germline gives CDR1 SGHVS, CDR2 FNYEAQ. With V trimmed by 1 base and J by 9 bases, 16 bases remained unmatched. The CDR3 runs to 19 residues. CDR3 in amino acids: CASSLVPSGGAQERSEQFF. For the CDR3, the DNA is TGTGCCAGCAGCTTAGTCCCTAGCGGGGGGGCCCAGGAGAGGAGTGAGCAGTTCTTC. The entire variable domain, with the rest obtained from reference TRBV7-6 and TRBJ2-1, is as follows: GAGVSQSPRYKVTKRGQDVALRCDPISGHVSLYWYRQALGQGPEFLTYFNYEAQQDKSGLPNDRFSAERPEGSISTLTIQRTEQRDSAMYRCASSLVPSGGAQERSEQFFGPGTRLTVL.

The rearrangement uses TRBV15 and TRBJ2-1, with TRBD2 identical over 7 bases. Germline V gene lookup returns CDR1 LNHNV and CDR2 YYDKDF (reference sequence). There are 16 residues in the CDR3. Trimming cost V 6 bases and J 7 bases; bases outside gene matches: 15. The CDR3 here is CATSEFLGLGGNEQFF. CDR3 nucleotides: TGTGCCACCAGTGAATTCTTAGGACTAGGAGGAAATGAGCAGTTCTTC.

This clone turned up a few times. V usage is TRBV5-1 and J usage is TRBJ2-7; possible D gene TRBD2, 7 bases. Trimming stripped 3 bases from V and 2 bases from J, with 18 bases between. Germline V gene lookup returns CDR1 SGHRS and CDR2 YFSETQ. The CDR3 is made up of 16 amino acids. The CDR3 region has the DNA TGCGCCAGCAGCTCGGGGGAGGGGGGGCCAACCTACGAGCAGTACTTC. Its translation: CASSSGEGGPTYEQYF.

In DNA form, the CDR3 reads TGTGCCAGCAGCTTGGGCGCACGCACAGATACGCAGTATTTT. It encodes CASSLGARTDTQYF. The rearrangement uses TRBV5-6 and TRBJ2-3; D unclear. Trimming cost V 0 bases and J 1 base, with 6 bases left between them. Germline V lookup: CDR1 SGHDT, CDR2 YYEEEE. The CDR3 covers 14 residues.

The gene calls are TRBV5-6 and TRBJ2-7; 8 bases are a match to TRBD1. The CDR3 runs to 15 residues. The junction had 7 bases not matched to a gene; V was cut back by 2 bases and J by 3 bases. Germline CDR1 reads SGHDT; CDR2 reads YYEEEE. The CDR3 is CASSFEWTGNYEQYF. CDR3 DNA sequence: TGTGCCAGCAGCTTTGAGTGGACAGGGAACTACGAGCAGTACTTC.

The chain employs TRBV27 and TRBJ1-1, with D unresolved. V lost 4 bases, J lost 7 bases, and 13 bases lay in between. CDR1 is MNHEY and CDR2 is SMNVEV in the germline V gene (reference sequence). The CDR3 has 13 residues. The CDR3 loop is CASSWYMGVEAFF. CDR3 DNA sequence: TGTGCCAGCAGTTGGTACATGGGAGTTGAAGCTTTCTTT.

The chain joins TRBV20-1 to TRBJ2-5, with D possibly being TRBD2 (6 bases). Germline loops: CDR1 DFQATT, CDR2 SNEGSKA (reference sequence). The CDR3 sequence is 11 residues long. CDR3 loop: CAAGSQETQYF. The DNA for the CDR3 is TGCGCGGCGGGGAGCCAAGAGACCCAGTACTTC.

In its sample, this clone was seen a few times. CDR3 nucleotides: TGTGCCAGCAGTGATTGGACTAGCGTCGCTATCACAGATACGCAGTATTTT. Protein: CASSDWTSVAITDTQYF. The genes are TRBV25-1 and TRBJ2-3, with 9 bases lining up with TRBD2. This CDR3 is 17 amino acids long. Looked up from germline, CDR1 is MGHDK and CDR2 is SYGVNS. Unmatched junction bases numbered 9, after V lost 3 bases and J lost 2 bases.